Described below is a single T cell receptor beta chain sequence and its context. The V end lost 10 bases, the J end lost 4 bases, and 16 bases lay between the germline ends. The CDR3 has 13 residues. Germline values: CDR1 MNHEY, CDR2 SVGAGI. The sample is drawn from a study of blood T cell repertoires in COVID-19. Study context: The samples span acute and convalescent COVID-19 from the United States, Italy and Spain. Sources were T cells, B-cell-depleted T cells, or PBMCs; the material itself was cDNA or gDNA.

Original processing notes: Scientists estimated how many nucleated cells there were by amplifying reference gene primers. Some clones are missing from TCRdb's copy, which holds only in-frame ones; the method was immunoSEQ multiplex PCR. From that table come the V and J calls and clone size; the DNA was used to work out D and trimming. Here the sample spans about 270,000 clones, roughly 84% being singletons. The chain joins TRBV6-5 to TRBJ2-5; the D gene is possibly TRBD2 (5 bases). What was sequenced was peripheral blood. This TCR was recovered from a woman under 30 with acute or convalescent COVID-19. The CDR3 here is CATWTGRRETQYF. The CDR3, as DNA: TGTGCCACCTGGACGGGGAGACGAGAGACCCAGTACTTC.